The 32 T cell receptor beta chains given below trace back to one sample, sequenced in a study of cytomegalovirus exposure and HLA in healthy donors. The PCR used 60 Vbeta and 13 Jbeta primers. Data came from immunoSEQ multiplex PCR; TCRdb stores just in-frame clones and leaves some out. The sample consists of some 190,000 clones, roughly four fifths of them appearing once. Sequenced sample: PBMCs. The receptors derive from a man aged 18-30 years in good health and CMV-seronegative.

This chain uses TRBV28 with TRBJ2-1; unclear D gene. The CDR3 totals 11 residues. Germline CDR1 reads MDHEN; CDR2 reads SYDVKM. The V end lost 3 bases, the J end lost 7 bases, and 4 bases lay between the germline ends. CDR3 region: CASSFLNEQFF. In DNA form, the CDR3 reads TGTGCCAGCAGTTTTTTAAATGAGCAGTTCTTC.

This clone was found a few times. The chain carries TRBV18 and TRBJ2-7; 10 nucleotides align to TRBD2. The junction had 9 bases not matched to a gene; V was cut back by 5 bases and J by 5 bases. Looked up from germline, CDR1 is KGHSH and CDR2 is LQKENI. The CDR3 covers 15 residues. CDR3 sequence reads: CASSESSGSPHEQYF. As DNA, the CDR3 is TGTGCCAGCTCAGAATCTAGCGGGAGTCCCCACGAGCAGTACTTC.

The V gene is TRBV19, the J gene TRBJ1-2; TRBD1 matches at 9 bases. The J segment lost 4 bases and the V segment lost 5 bases, leaving 8 bases of the junction unmatched. The CDR3 extends over 15 amino acids. Germline V CDR1 and CDR2: LNHDA, SQIVND (reference sequence). The CDR3 reads CASSVTGGDSYGYTF. The CDR3 DNA is TGTGCCAGTAGTGTAACAGGGGGCGACTCCTATGGCTACACCTTC.

V usage is TRBV5-4 and J usage is TRBJ2-7; TRBD2 matches 10 bases. This CDR3 spans 14 amino acids. Per germline, CDR1 SGHNT and CDR2 YYREEE (reference sequence). V lost 1 base, J lost 9 bases, and 7 bases stayed unmatched. In DNA, the CDR3 is TGTGCCAGCAGCTTGCTAGCGGGAGTTGAAGGGCAGTACTTC. Its translation: CASSLLAGVEGQYF.

The chain couples TRBV4-1 to TRBJ2-7; 9 bases fit TRBD1. The CDR3 loop spans 17 amino acids. Germline trimming cut 2 bases from V and 4 bases from J; bases unmatched to any gene: 12. The germline V gene has CDR1 MGHRA and CDR2 YSYEKL. CDR3 amino acids: CASSQPIGTGRNYEQYF. In DNA, the CDR3 is TGCGCCAGCAGCCAACCAATAGGGACAGGGAGGAATTACGAGCAGTACTTC.

This clone was found a few times. The chain recombines TRBV28 with TRBJ1-2; tentative D call: TRBD1 (6 bases). Germline values: CDR1 MDHEN, CDR2 SYDVKM. Trimming left V 5 bases short and J 3 bases short, with 13 bases between. The CDR3 covers 14 residues. In DNA, the CDR3 is TGTGCCAGCAGTCTAGGGGGAGGGGACTATGGCTACACCTTC. Protein sequence: CASSLGGGDYGYTF.

The rearrangement joins TRBV5-5 to TRBJ1-5, with D perhaps matching TRBD1 (5 bases). This CDR3 is built from 14 residues. Deletions cut 4 bases from V and 0 bases from J, with 8 bases between. Germline CDR1 is SGHKS and CDR2 is YYEKEE (reference sequence). The CDR3 bases are TGTGCCAGCAGCCAAGGGGCTAGCAATCAGCCCCAGCATTTT. Its translation: CASSQGASNQPQHF.

The chain carries TRBV4-1 and TRBJ1-5; 9 nucleotides match TRBD1. The CDR3 has 14 residues. In germline, CDR1 is MGHRA, CDR2 YSYEKL. V gave up 1 base and J gave up 6 bases; unmatched junction bases: 1. The CDR3: CASSQGQGGQPQHF. CDR3 DNA sequence: TGCGCCAGCAGCCAAGGACAGGGGGGTCAGCCCCAGCATTTT.

This chain links TRBV28 with TRBJ2-7; 8 bases are a match to TRBD1. In germline, CDR1 is MDHEN, CDR2 SYDVKM. The CDR3 runs to 15 residues. Trimming took 6 bases from V and 3 from J; bases not matched to a gene: 10. The chain's CDR3 is CASSSRTGFRYEQYF. DNA for the CDR3: TGTGCCAGCAGCTCCCGGACAGGGTTTCGCTACGAGCAGTACTTC.

V is TRBV18 and J is TRBJ2-1; D remains unclear. Trimming took 4 bases from V and 0 from J, leaving 10 bases between them. Germline V gene data show CDR1 as KGHSH and CDR2 as LQKENI. The CDR3 extends over 15 amino acids. This CDR3 reads CASSRRTSSYNEQFF. Written as DNA, the CDR3 is TGTGCCAGCTCACGTCGAACGAGCTCCTACAATGAGCAGTTCTTC.

This chain uses TRBV7-9 with TRBJ2-1; a possible D gene is TRBD2 (5 bases). CDR1 and CDR2 from the germline V gene are SEHNR and FQNEAQ (reference sequence). V lost 1 base to trimming and J lost 9 bases, with 7 bases between them. This CDR3 contains 12 residues. CDR3 nucleotide sequence: TGTGCCAGCAGCTTAGGGGAGACTGAGCAGTTCTTC. As protein: CASSLGETEQFF.

This chain links TRBV4-3 with TRBJ1-3; D call uncertain. CDR1 is LGHNA and CDR2 is YSLEER in the germline V gene. This CDR3 has 16 residues. V lost 0 bases to trimming and J lost 0 bases, with 9 bases between them. CDR3 in amino acids: CASSQDPRSSGNTIYF. The CDR3 bases are TGCGCCAGCAGCCAAGATCCGAGAAGCTCTGGAAACACCATATATTTT.

The sample holds one count of this clone. This sequence joins TRBV5-1 and TRBJ2-7, with 9 bases lining up with TRBD2. The CDR3 spans 15 residues. With 3 bases clipped from V and 2 bases from J, the junction kept 6 bases outside the gene matches. Germline V gene lookup returns CDR1 SGHRS and CDR2 YFSETQ. As DNA, the CDR3 is TGCGCCAGCAGCTCAGGGACTAGCAGAACCTACGAGCAGTACTTC. It codes for CASSSGTSRTYEQYF. The complete variable domain, with remaining parts taken from reference TRBV5-1 and TRBJ2-7, reads KAGVTQTPRYLIKTRGQQVTLSCSPISGHRSVSWYQQTPGQGLQFLFEYFSETQRNKGNFPGRFSGRQFSNSRSEMNVSTLELGDSALYLCASSSGTSRTYEQYFGPGTRLTVT.

This clone was seen a single time. The rearrangement links TRBV5-6 to TRBJ2-2; 9 bases map to TRBD2. The germline gives CDR1 SGHDT, CDR2 YYEEEE. Trimming took 4 bases from V and 7 from J; bases not matched to a gene: 8. This CDR3 has 15 residues. CDR3 protein: CASSNAGLAYGELFF. The CDR3 DNA is TGTGCCAGCAGCAACGCCGGACTAGCGTACGGGGAGCTGTTTTTT.

The chain joins TRBV4-3 to TRBJ1-1; 7 bases align to TRBD1. Per the germline V gene, CDR1 is LGHNA and CDR2 is YSLEER. V was pared by 3 bases and J by 3 bases, with 7 bases of the junction left unmatched. The CDR3 loop spans 15 amino acids. In DNA, the CDR3 is TGCGCCAGCAGCCAGAGTCCTCAGGGGGACACTGAAGCTTTCTTT. Residues: CASSQSPQGDTEAFF.

The genes are TRBV10-1 and TRBJ2-3, with TRBD2 matching over 8 bases. The CDR3 covers 15 residues. V lost 4 bases, J lost 1 base, and 4 bases stayed unmatched. Germline values: CDR1 WNHNN, CDR2 SYGVQD (reference sequence). CDR3 residues: CASSALAGRTDTQYF. The CDR3 DNA reads as TGCGCCAGCAGTGCGTTAGCGGGGCGCACAGATACGCAGTATTTT.

In its sample, this clone was seen a few times. CDR3 protein: CSVEQTGGETQYF. As DNA, the CDR3 is TGCAGCGTTGAACAGACAGGGGGCGAGACCCAGTACTTC. The chain carries TRBV29-1 and TRBJ2-5; 10 bases are shared with TRBD1. The germline V gene has CDR1 SQVTM and CDR2 ANQGSEA. V lost 2 bases, J lost 5 bases, and 2 bases stayed unmatched. There are 13 residues in the CDR3.

This clone showed up just once. The rearrangement links TRBV19 to TRBJ2-1, with 7 bases lining up with TRBD1. J was trimmed by 4 bases and V by 3 bases; bases with no gene match: 6. The germline CDR1 and CDR2 sequences are LNHDA and SQIVND (reference sequence). The CDR3 is 15 amino acids. The CDR3 reads CASSIGTVPYNEQFF. The DNA of the CDR3 is TGTGCCAGTAGTATCGGGACAGTACCGTACAATGAGCAGTTCTTC.

This clone was seen once. The chain combines TRBV7-2 with TRBJ1-6; D is ambiguous. Trimming stripped 1 base from V and 5 bases from J, with 9 bases between. Germline-derived CDR1 and CDR2 are SGHTA and FQGNSA. CDR3 length: 15 amino acids. The CDR3 spells CASSLVSRNNSPLHF. Here the CDR3 DNA reads TGTGCCAGCAGCTTAGTTTCCAGGAATAATTCACCCCTCCACTTT.

The chain is built from TRBV4-1 and TRBJ2-2; TRBD1 might be the D (6 bases). V was trimmed by 4 bases and J by 6 bases, leaving 21 bases between them. This CDR3 region has 17 residues. Germline V lookup: CDR1 MGHRA, CDR2 YSYEKL. The CDR3 nucleotides read TGCGCCAGCAGCCTCACAGGGTTTCTATTGCCTTCCGGGGAGCTGTTTTTT. This encodes CASSLTGFLLPSGELFF.

This clone has just a few counts. This sequence joins TRBV5-4 and TRBJ2-2; D is possibly TRBD1 (6 bases). V lost 3 bases and J lost 0, with 12 bases in between. Germline lookup yields CDR1 SGHNT and CDR2 YYREEE (reference sequence). CDR3 size: 16 residues. The CDR3 DNA follows: TGTGCCAGCAGCTCTTCTGGGGGCTCGAACACCGGGGAGCTGTTTTTT. Amino acid sequence: CASSSSGGSNTGELFF.

The chain has TRBV28 and TRBJ2-7; D unresolved. This CDR3 comprises 14 residues. Germline lookup yields CDR1 MDHEN and CDR2 SYDVKM. V gave up 6 bases and J gave up 2 bases, with 14 bases separating them. The DNA of the CDR3 is TGTGCCAGCAGATCAGAGGTCCCCCCCTACGAGCAGTACTTC. It codes for CASRSEVPPYEQYF.

The chain joins TRBV28 to TRBJ2-3; D gene ambiguous. The germline CDR1 and CDR2 sequences are MDHEN and SYDVKM. Trimming stripped 7 bases from V and 2 bases from J, with 16 bases between. This CDR3 has 15 amino acids. The CDR3 nucleotides are TGTGCCAGCAACCTAGGCGCCATTTCCACAGATACGCAGTATTTT. It is translated as CASNLGAISTDTQYF.

The chain recombines TRBV6-6 with TRBJ1-6; the match to TRBD1 covers 7 bases. The V gene's germline CDR1 is MNHNY and CDR2 SVGAGI (reference sequence). The CDR3 loop spans 15 amino acids. V gave up 7 bases and J gave up 7 bases; unmatched junction bases: 10. CDR3 sequence reads: CASKTLGQKNSPLHF. Written as DNA, the CDR3 is TGTGCCAGCAAAACCCTGGGACAGAAAAATTCACCCCTCCACTTT.

V usage is TRBV19 and J usage is TRBJ1-1; D uncertain. The CDR3 contains 14 residues. Germline CDR1 and CDR2: LNHDA and SQIVND (reference sequence). V lost 3 bases and J lost 0, with 8 bases in between. The CDR3 DNA reads TGTGCCAGTAGTATGGGCGGGGTGAACACTGAAGCTTTCTTT. It encodes CASSMGGVNTEAFF. The whole variable domain, remainder taken from reference TRBV19 and TRBJ1-1, is DGGITQSPKYLFRKEGQNVTLSCEQNLNHDAMYWYRQDPGQGLRLIYYSQIVNDFQKGDIAEGYSVSREKKESFPLTVTSAQKNPTAFYLCASSMGGVNTEAFFGQGTRLTVV.

The chain is built from TRBV15 and TRBJ2-3, with TRBD1 matching over 7 bases. The trim removed 1 base at V and 3 bases at J, leaving 4 bases unmatched. The CDR3 runs 15 residues. The germline gives CDR1 LNHNV, CDR2 YYDKDF (reference sequence). The CDR3 spells CATSRGRQGTDTQYF. CDR3 nucleotides: TGTGCCACCAGCAGAGGCCGACAGGGAACAGATACGCAGTATTTT.

The CDR3 DNA sequence: TGTGCCAGCAGCTTAGTACTATTCGAGACCCAGTACTTC. Translation gives CASSLVLFETQYF. This chain uses TRBV7-2 with TRBJ2-5; no reliable D call. Germline assignment: CDR1 SGHTA and CDR2 FQGNSA. There are 13 residues in the CDR3. Trimming removed 1 base from V and 5 bases from J, with 8 bases in between. Complete variable domain (other parts from reference TRBV7-2 and TRBJ2-5): GAGVSQSPSNKVTEKGKDVELRCDPISGHTALYWYRQSLGQGLEFLIYFQGNSAPDKSGLPSDRFSAERTGGSVSTLTIQRTQQEDSAVYLCASSLVLFETQYFGPGTRLLVL.

V gene TRBV7-9 combines with J gene TRBJ2-5; TRBD1 agrees at 8 bases. V lost 2 bases and J lost 1; bases outside the gene matches: 6. There are 16 residues in the CDR3. The germline gives CDR1 SEHNR, CDR2 FQNEAQ (reference sequence). The DNA of the CDR3 is TGTGCCAGCAGCTTAAAGGGGACAGGCCGCCAAGAGACCCAGTACTTC. Protein sequence: CASSLKGTGRQETQYF.

The chain carries TRBV19 and TRBJ2-3; the D gene is possibly TRBD2 (6 bases). The V and J ends lost 5 bases and 2 bases respectively, with 14 bases between them. The CDR3 runs 15 residues. Germline values: CDR1 LNHDA, CDR2 SQIVND (reference sequence). The CDR3 spells CASSWGVHPTDTQYF. CDR3 coding DNA: TGTGCCAGTAGTTGGGGGGTTCACCCCACAGATACGCAGTATTTT.

V is TRBV19 and J is TRBJ2-3; TRBD1 matches 9 bases. The length of the CDR3 is 12 residues. CDR1 is LNHDA, CDR2 SQIVND, per germline (reference sequence). Unmatched junction bases numbered 6, after V lost 10 bases and J lost 7 bases. CDR3 DNA: TGTGCCACCATAGACAGGGGGAATACGCAGTATTTT. This translates into CATIDRGNTQYF.

The V gene is TRBV9, the J gene TRBJ2-3, with a tentative D call TRBD1 (5 bases). Trimming took off 4 bases at V and 2 bases at J, with 11 bases between the two ends. Germline lookup yields CDR1 SGDLS and CDR2 YYNGEE. The CDR3 sequence is 14 residues long. Written as DNA, the CDR3 is TGTGCCAGCAGCATACGGACAATCACAGATACGCAGTATTTT. Translation: CASSIRTITDTQYF. The variable domain in full, completed from reference TRBV9 and TRBJ2-3, reads DSGVTQTPKHLITATGQRVTLRCSPRSGDLSVYWYQQSLDQGLQFLIQYYNGEERAKGNILERFSAQQFPDLHSELNLSSLELGDSALYFCASSIRTITDTQYFGPGTRLTVL.

In DNA, the CDR3 is TGTGCCAGCAGTGACCGGAGCCGGATCCAGTACTTC. Its translation: CASSDRSRIQYF. V gene TRBV2 combines with J gene TRBJ2-5; D call uncertain. The V gene's germline CDR1 is SNHLY and CDR2 FYNNEI. Trimming pared 3 bases from V and 10 bases from J, leaving 12 bases between. This CDR3 has 12 amino acids.